This T cell receptor (beta chain) was recovered during a study of blood T cell repertoires in COVID-19. Original processing methods: Estimation of nucleated cell counts was performed using reference gene primer amplification. TCRdb's table, derived via immunoSEQ multiplex PCR, lists solely in-frame clones and lacks some. Clone size and V and J calls were adopted from that table, with D and trimming inferred from the DNA. The table records some 300,000 clones, 88% of them present only once. Participants' reported clinical history set cohort assignment. Trimming cost V 1 base and J 1 base; bases outside gene matches: 4. The CDR3 has 15 residues. Germline CDR1 reads WSHSY; CDR2 reads SAAADI.

The chain is built from TRBV10-2 and TRBJ2-7, with TRBD2 matching over 7 bases. What was sequenced was PBMCs or T cells enriched from blood (not recorded which). This sequence was found in a woman aged 60-70 years in a cohort exposed to, infected with or recovered from COVID-19 (not recorded which). The CDR3 nucleotides are TGCGCCAGCAGTGAGTGGGGGGGGGAGTCCTACGAGCAGTACTTC. This codes for CASSEWGGESYEQYF.